The entry that follows covers one T cell receptor (beta chain) sequence. This specimen belongs to a study of T cell responses to AZD1222 COVID-19 vaccine. Sequencing was performed with immunoSEQ multiplex PCR; in TCRdb, only in-frame clones are kept and a portion is missing. Of approximately 140,000 clones listed, 80% to 95% are singletons. The sequence derives from an adult who received the AZD1222 COVID-19 vaccine. The input for sequencing was peripheral blood, taken 28 days after the second AZD1222 dose.

The CDR3, as DNA: TGTGCCAGCAGCTTAGGTGGAACCTACGAGCAGTACTTC. It specifies CASSLGGTYEQYF. V and J are TRBV7-9 and TRBJ2-7; D call uncertain. The CDR3 runs 13 residues. V lost 1 base, J lost 2 bases, and 6 bases lay in between. CDR1 is SEHNR, CDR2 FQNEAQ, per germline (reference sequence).